The rows below give T cell receptor beta chains drawn from one sample of a study of cytomegalovirus exposure and HLA in healthy donors. Repertoires were generated with immunoSEQ multiplex PCR, while TCRdb's copy carries only in-frame clones and drops some. Of fewer than 120,000 clones listed, about four fifths are singletons. Sequencing was done on a sample of PBMCs. The receptor source for this set is a woman between 55 and 75 years old in good health and CMV-seropositive. CDR3s include the opening cysteine and the closing phenylalanine or tryptophan. D genes are given only for firm matches. Clone size is shown for a subset of rows, as once, few, many or a class of expanded clone.

NA	TRBJ1-2	NA	TRBV12-5	TGTGCTAGTGGTTTGGTGTCGGGAAGGACTAACTATGGCTACACCTTC	CASGLVSGRTNYGYTF
NA	TRBJ1-3	TRBD1	TRBV6-6	TGTGCCAGCAGTCACAGGGGGCTGAACTCTGGAAACACCATATATTTT	CASSHRGLNSGNTIYF
once	TRBJ2-1	NA	TRBV4-1	TGCGCCAGCAGCCCTCGAGAACGGTCGGATGAGCAGTTCTTC	CASSPRERSDEQFF
NA	TRBJ2-3	NA	TRBV5-1	TGCGCCAGCAGGGAGACAGCTTCCACAGATACGCAGTATTTT	CASRETASTDTQYF
few	TRBJ1-1	NA	TRBV7-6	TGTGCCAGCAGCTTAGTGCCGGGGGTGAACACTGAAGCTTTCTTT	CASSLVPGVNTEAFF
NA	TRBJ2-3	TRBD2	TRBV5-1	TGCGCCAGCAGCTTGGGGACTAGCGGGAGGGATACGCAGTATTTT	CASSLGTSGRDTQYF
NA	TRBJ2-1	TRBD2	TRBV28	TGTGCCAGCAGGAGACTAGCGGGAGGCAATGAGCAGTTCTTC	CASRRLAGGNEQFF
NA	TRBJ2-5	TRBD2	TRBV2	TGTGCCAGCGCCGCCGGGACTACAGAGACCCAGTACTTC	CASAAGTTETQYF
few	TRBJ2-6	TRBD1	TRBV7-9	TGTGCCAGCAGGTGGGGGACAGGATATTTCTCTGGGGCCAACGTCCTGACTTTC	CASRWGTGYFSGANVLTF
NA	TRBJ1-2	NA	TRBV15	TGTGCCACCAGCAGAGCTGGGGCTTTACGCGACTATGGCTACACCTTC	CATSRAGALRDYGYTF
NA	TRBJ2-1	TRBD1	TRBV11-2	TGTGCCAGCAGCTTGAGGGGGACAGGGGTCTACAATGAGCAGTTCTTC	CASSLRGTGVYNEQFF
few	TRBJ2-7	TRBD2	TRBV27	TGTGCCAGCAGTTTAGCCGGGACTAACTCCTACGAGCAGTACTTC	CASSLAGTNSYEQYF
once	TRBJ2-7	TRBD1	TRBV18	TGTGCCAGCTCACAGGGGACAGACGAGCAGTACTTC	CASSQGTDEQYF
NA	TRBJ2-7	NA	TRBV5-1	TGCGCCAGCAGCTTGAGTAGGTGGAGCTCCTACGAGCAGTACTTC	CASSLSRWSSYEQYF
NA	TRBJ1-1	NA	TRBV10-2	TGCGCCAGCAGTGATTGGGGGGAGGGTAAAGCTTTCTTT	CASSDWGEGKAFF
NA	TRBJ1-4	TRBD1	TRBV2	TGTGCCAGCAGTGGGACAGGGGGTAATGAAAAACTGTTTTTT	CASSGTGGNEKLFF
NA	TRBJ1-2	NA	TRBV4-1	TGCGCCAGCAGCCAAGTAAGCGGCAGCAACTATGGCTACACCTTC	CASSQVSGSNYGYTF
NA	TRBJ2-3	NA	TRBV13	TGTGCCAGCAGCCCCGTGCGGCCAGATACGCAGTATTTT	CASSPVRPDTQYF
NA	TRBJ1-5	TRBD1	TRBV5-6	TGTGCCAGCAGCAATTGGGACAGTCGACTAGTAGGTCAGCCCCAGCATTTT	CASSNWDSRLVGQPQHF
NA	TRBJ2-3	TRBD2	TRBV14	TGTGCCAGCAGTCCAGCGGGATTACGACCAGATACGCAGTATTTT	CASSPAGLRPDTQYF
NA	TRBJ2-1	TRBD2	TRBV19	TGTGCCAGTAGTATGGGGACTAGCGGAGCAAATGAGCAGTTCTTC	CASSMGTSGANEQFF
once	TRBJ2-1	NA	TRBV23-1	TGCGCCAGCAGACCCAAATTACGACAGTTCCGAAGCCCGATCGATGAGCAGTTCTTC	CASRPKLRQFRSPIDEQFF
NA	TRBJ2-1	NA	TRBV7-7	TGTGCCAGCAGCTTAGCGGGAGGAGGCAATGAGCAGTTCTTC	CASSLAGGGNEQFF
once	TRBJ1-3	NA	TRBV27	TGTGCCAGCACACTAAGACAGAACGGGTCTGGAAACACCATATATTTT	CASTLRQNGSGNTIYF
NA	TRBJ1-5	NA	TRBV6-1	TGTGCCAGCAGTGACATTTCGTCGGGGAATCAGCCCCAGCATTTT	CASSDISSGNQPQHF
NA	TRBJ2-7	NA	TRBV2	TGTGCCAGCAGTGAAAGCCGCGAGCAGTACTTC	CASSESREQYF
NA	TRBJ2-1	NA	TRBV27	TGTGCCAGCAGTGCTAGGACATGGACAGAGCAGTTCTTC	CASSARTWTEQFF
NA	TRBJ2-7	NA	TRBV19	TGTGCCAGTATGGGGCAGGTCTACGAGCAGTACTTC	CASMGQVYEQYF
few	TRBJ2-3	NA	TRBV5-1	TGCGCCAGCAAACTGGGCCAGCTCACAGATACGCAGTATTTT	CASKLGQLTDTQYF
NA	TRBJ2-7	TRBD1	TRBV29-1	TGCAGCGTTTCGGGTGGGACAGAGTTTGAGCAGTACTTC	CSVSGGTEFEQYF
once	TRBJ2-1	TRBD2	TRBV29-1	TGCAGCGTTGATCGCCTAGCGGGACTGAATGAGCAGTTCTTC	CSVDRLAGLNEQFF
NA	TRBJ2-1	TRBD2	TRBV4-1	TGCGCCAGCAGCCAAGCCCTGCGGGGGTTCAATGAGCAGTTCTTC	CASSQALRGFNEQFF
NA	TRBJ2-4	TRBD1	TRBV14	TGTGCCAGCAGCCAAGGGACAGGGTGGAACATTCAGTACTTC	CASSQGTGWNIQYF
NA	TRBJ2-7	TRBD2	TRBV5-4	TGTGCCAGCACGAGCGGGAGTCGGTTCGAGCAGTACTTC	CASTSGSRFEQYF
NA	TRBJ2-7	TRBD2	TRBV6-5	TGTGCCAGCAGTTGGACTAGCGGGAGCTACGAGCAGTACTTC	CASSWTSGSYEQYF
NA	TRBJ2-1	NA	TRBV5-4	TGTGCCAGCAGCTCTTCGGGACTCGCGTTGAATGAGCAGTTCTTC	CASSSSGLALNEQFF
NA	TRBJ2-1	TRBD2	TRBV5-1	TGCGCCAGCAGCTTGCGGCCCTGGGCTAGCGGAAACAATGAGCAGTTCTTC	CASSLRPWASGNNEQFF
NA	TRBJ1-4	TRBD1	TRBV6-6	TGTGCCAGCACCCTGGACAGGGGGAATGAAAAACTGTTTTTT	CASTLDRGNEKLFF
NA	TRBJ2-5	TRBD1	TRBV5-1	TGCGCCAGCAGCCCCAGGACAGGGTTCGGTGGTCAAGAGACCCAGTACTTC	CASSPRTGFGGQETQYF
NA	TRBJ2-7	TRBD1	TRBV7-9	TGTGCCAGCAGCCAAGTAATCGGACAGGGGGCCCTCGAGCAGTACTTC	CASSQVIGQGALEQYF
NA	TRBJ2-2	NA	TRBV10-2	TGCGCCAGCACCGTCCGACCGGGAGAAGGAGGCGCGAACACCGGGGAGCTGTTTTTT	CASTVRPGEGGANTGELFF
NA	TRBJ2-5	NA	TRBV27	TGTGCCAGCAGTTTGGGCAGGGGACCGCAAGAGACCCAGTACTTC	CASSLGRGPQETQYF
NA	TRBJ2-7	TRBD2	TRBV7-9	TGTGCCAGCAGCTCGGCAACCGGGACTAGCGGGAGTGCTGTCTACGAGCAGTACTTC	CASSSATGTSGSAVYEQYF
NA	TRBJ2-1	NA	TRBV10-3	TGTGCCATCAGTGACGGGACTTCCACCACCAATGAGCAGTTCTTC	CAISDGTSTTNEQFF
NA	TRBJ2-7	NA	TRBV6-5	TGTGCCAGCAGTGGGCTTTTTTATCCCCCTCGCGAGCAGTACTTC	CASSGLFYPPREQYF
NA	TRBJ2-7	NA	TRBV28	TGTGCCAGCAGCCTGAGGCAGGGCATCGACGAGCAGTACTTC	CASSLRQGIDEQYF
few	TRBJ1-5	NA	TRBV5-1	TGCGCCAGCAGTTTAGAGGGCCGCCGCAATCAGCCCCAGCATTTT	CASSLEGRRNQPQHF
NA	TRBJ1-2	TRBD1	TRBV30	TGTGCCTGGTCTCCAGGGGGTGGAGGAGGCTACACCTTC	CAWSPGGGGGYTF